This is a list of T cell receptor beta chains from one sample in a study of shared clonotypes between healthy human individuals. TCRdb's table, derived via immunoSEQ multiplex PCR, lists solely in-frame clones and lacks some. The sample shows some 300,000 clones, roughly 70% of them seen only once. Sequenced: memory CD4+ T cells sorted from blood. The receptors derive from a man aged 25 to 45 in good health. Both conserved end residues are part of each CDR3. The order of the fields is V gene, D gene, CDR3 protein. D genes are given only for firm matches.

v_gene: TRBV5-1
d_gene: -
CDR3aa: CATRPGSRFTGELFF

v_gene: TRBV19
d_gene: -
CDR3aa: CASKGTFGRNTGELFF

v_gene: TRBV7-2
d_gene: -
CDR3aa: CASSFSRGSYEQYF

v_gene: TRBV11-2
d_gene: -
CDR3aa: CASSSDSNPNYGYTF

v_gene: TRBV5-1
d_gene: -
CDR3aa: CASSLEQDTEAFF

v_gene: TRBV5-5
d_gene: TRBD1
CDR3aa: CASSFGTGSYGYTF

v_gene: TRBV27
d_gene: TRBD2
CDR3aa: CASSSGRDTQYF

v_gene: TRBV19
d_gene: -
CDR3aa: CASSINRPNLRSGNTIYF

v_gene: TRBV2
d_gene: -
CDR3aa: CATAQQVGNQPQHF

v_gene: TRBV6-5
d_gene: -
CDR3aa: CARATDSYEQYF

v_gene: TRBV5-8
d_gene: TRBD2
CDR3aa: CASSAREGSTGELFF

v_gene: TRBV19
d_gene: -
CDR3aa: CASSKGRTPAYEQYF

v_gene: TRBV7-9
d_gene: -
CDR3aa: CASSLEHRTGKGSYNEQFF

v_gene: TRBV7-6
d_gene: -
CDR3aa: CASSPTYGDGYTF

v_gene: TRBV11-2
d_gene: TRBD2
CDR3aa: CASSLGRGVPYEQYF

v_gene: TRBV5-1
d_gene: TRBD1
CDR3aa: CASSLNRGTSNYGYTF

v_gene: TRBV27
d_gene: TRBD1
CDR3aa: CASSLSGTGFNYGYTF

v_gene: TRBV5-1
d_gene: -
CDR3aa: CASSFQGANEKLFF

v_gene: TRBV4-3
d_gene: TRBD1
CDR3aa: CASSRGQAATNEKLFF

v_gene: TRBV2
d_gene: TRBD1
CDR3aa: CASSRDRGKNEQFF

v_gene: TRBV4-2
d_gene: -
CDR3aa: CASSPPGASRRELFF

v_gene: TRBV10-2
d_gene: -
CDR3aa: CASSESPEYGYTF

v_gene: TRBV11-2
d_gene: TRBD2
CDR3aa: CASSSRLAGGYEQYF

v_gene: TRBV5-1
d_gene: TRBD1
CDR3aa: CASSGQGYEQYF

v_gene: TRBV10-3
d_gene: TRBD1
CDR3aa: CAISEGQGLTEAFF

v_gene: TRBV7-8
d_gene: TRBD2
CDR3aa: CASSLASGLYNEQFF

v_gene: TRBV18
d_gene: -
CDR3aa: CASSTAGGEQYF

v_gene: TRBV4-3
d_gene: -
CDR3aa: CASTLGVSSYNEQFF

v_gene: TRBV6-1
d_gene: -
CDR3aa: CASSEPSRGEQYF

v_gene: TRBV5-4
d_gene: TRBD1
CDR3aa: CASSLSLSGDRAF

v_gene: TRBV29-1
d_gene: -
CDR3aa: CSCQTHSYEQYF

v_gene: TRBV7-2
d_gene: -
CDR3aa: CASSLPTLREQYF